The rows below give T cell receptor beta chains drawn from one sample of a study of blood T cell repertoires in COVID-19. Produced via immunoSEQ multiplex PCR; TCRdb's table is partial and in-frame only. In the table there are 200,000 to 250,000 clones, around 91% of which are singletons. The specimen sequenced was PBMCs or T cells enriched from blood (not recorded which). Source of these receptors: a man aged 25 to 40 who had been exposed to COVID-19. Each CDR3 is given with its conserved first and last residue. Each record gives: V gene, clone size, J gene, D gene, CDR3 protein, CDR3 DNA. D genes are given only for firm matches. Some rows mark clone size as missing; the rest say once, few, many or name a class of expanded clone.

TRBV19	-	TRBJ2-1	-	CASSSRGSKGYNEQFF	TGTGCCAGTAGTAGCAGAGGGTCCAAAGGGTACAATGAGCAGTTCTTC
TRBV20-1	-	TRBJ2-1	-	CSAREPRGQFF	TGCAGTGCTAGGGAACCACGGGGGCAGTTCTTC
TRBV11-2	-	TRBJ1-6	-	CASSLYRDINSPLHF	TGTGCCAGCAGCCTCTACCGGGACATTAATTCACCCCTCCACTTT
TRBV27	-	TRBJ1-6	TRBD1	CASSFSGQVNSPLHF	TGTGCCAGCAGTTTTTCGGGACAGGTTAATTCACCCCTCCACTTT
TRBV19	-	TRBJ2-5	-	CASSMRVQETQYF	TGTGCCAGTAGTATGAGGGTCCAAGAGACCCAGTACTTC
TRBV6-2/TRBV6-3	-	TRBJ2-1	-	CASSYSSRVRFGEQFF	TGTGCCAGCAGTTACTCTTCGAGGGTTCGGTTCGGTGAGCAGTTCTTC
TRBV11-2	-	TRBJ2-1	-	CASSLVVGGRYEQFF	TGTGCCAGCAGCTTAGTAGTGGGGGGGCGGTATGAGCAGTTCTTC
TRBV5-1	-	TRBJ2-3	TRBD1	CASSLLQGSAGVDTQYF	TGCGCCAGCAGCCTACTACAGGGGAGTGCCGGGGTAGATACGCAGTATTTT
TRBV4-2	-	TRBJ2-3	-	CASSQEATDTQYF	TGTGCCAGCAGCCAAGAAGCGACAGATACGCAGTATTTT
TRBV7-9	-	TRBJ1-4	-	CASSLGGRSHEKLFF	TGTGCCAGCAGCTTAGGGGGCAGATCACATGAAAAACTGTTTTTT
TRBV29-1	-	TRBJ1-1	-	CSARGGGDTEAFF	TGCAGCGCTAGGGGGGGAGGGGACACTGAAGCTTTCTTT
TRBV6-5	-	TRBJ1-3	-	CASSYSGPGNAIYF	TGTGCCAGCAGTTACTCGGGCCCAGGCAACGCCATATATTTT
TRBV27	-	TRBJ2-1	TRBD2	CASSLPTGGGYNEQFF	TGTGCCAGCAGTTTACCGACTGGCGGGGGCTACAATGAGCAGTTCTTC
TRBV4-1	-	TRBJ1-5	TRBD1	CASSQDRGNQPQHF	TGCGCCAGCAGTCAGGACAGGGGCAATCAGCCCCAGCATTTT
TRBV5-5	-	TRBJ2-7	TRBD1	CASSVGTAAYEQYF	TGTGCCAGCAGTGTCGGGACAGCAGCGTACGAGCAGTACTTC
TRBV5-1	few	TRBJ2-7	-	CASSLDGDEQYF	TGCGCCAGCAGCTTGGACGGAGACGAGCAGTACTTC
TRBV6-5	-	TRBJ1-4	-	CASSYAVSTNEKLFF	TGTGCCAGCAGTTACGCAGTTTCAACTAATGAAAAACTGTTTTTT
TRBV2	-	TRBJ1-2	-	CATGDRGGYTF	TGTGCCACCGGGGATCGGGGTGGCTACACCTTC
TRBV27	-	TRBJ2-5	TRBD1	CASSPFHGTEETQYF	TGTGCCAGCAGTCCCTTTCATGGGACAGAAGAGACCCAGTACTTC
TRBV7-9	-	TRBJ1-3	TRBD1	CASSSTGQGNTIYF	TGTGCCAGCAGCTCCACCGGACAGGGGAACACCATATATTTT
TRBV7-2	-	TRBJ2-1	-	CASSPQGSAFF	TGTGCCAGCAGCCCCCAGGGGTCGGCGTTCTTC
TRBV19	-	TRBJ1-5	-	CASSRDSQGRQPQHF	TGTGCCAGTAGTAGGGATAGTCAGGGGCGTCAGCCCCAGCATTTT
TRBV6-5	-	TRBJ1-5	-	CASSYSNSHNQPQHF	TGTGCCAGCAGTTACTCGAACAGCCACAATCAGCCCCAGCATTTT
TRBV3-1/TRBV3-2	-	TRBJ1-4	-	CASSNFGEKLFF	TGTGCCAGCTCAAACTTCGGGGAAAAACTGTTTTTT
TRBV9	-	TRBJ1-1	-	CASSVTGVPLPGLTEAFF	TGTGCCAGCAGCGTAACGGGGGTACCTCTGCCCGGCCTCACTGAAGCTTTCTTT
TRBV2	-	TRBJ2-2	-	CASRTDTNTGELFF	TGTGCCAGCCGGACAGACACGAACACCGGGGAGCTGTTTTTT
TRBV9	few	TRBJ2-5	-	CASSESGGQETQYF	TGTGCCAGCAGTGAGAGTGGAGGACAAGAGACCCAGTACTTC
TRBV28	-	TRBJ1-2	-	CATSPGSLYGYTF	TGTGCCACCTCCCCGGGGAGCCTCTATGGCTACACCTTC
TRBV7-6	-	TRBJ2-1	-	CASSSNLNEQFF	TGTGCCAGCAGCTCAAACCTAAATGAGCAGTTCTTC
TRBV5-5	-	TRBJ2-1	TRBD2	CASSLRLAGIYNEQFF	TGTGCCAGCAGCTTGAGACTAGCGGGGATTTACAATGAGCAGTTCTTC
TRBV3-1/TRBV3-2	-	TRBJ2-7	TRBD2	CASSQDQGLAGTEQYF	TGTGCCAGCAGCCAAGATCAAGGGCTAGCGGGGACCGAGCAGTACTTC
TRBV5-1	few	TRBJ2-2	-	CASSLAATKSTGELFF	TGCGCCAGCAGCTTGGCCGCCACAAAATCCACCGGGGAGCTGTTTTTT
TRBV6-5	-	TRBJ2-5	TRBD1	CASSYSTGTKETQYF	TGTGCCAGCAGTTACTCGACAGGGACAAAAGAGACCCAGTACTTC
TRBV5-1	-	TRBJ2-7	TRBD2	CASSLELGTSGDPTPDKQYF	TGCGCCAGCAGCTTGGAGCTCGGGACTAGCGGGGACCCAACCCCCGACAAGCAGTACTTC
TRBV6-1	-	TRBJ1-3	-	CASSETDTLNTIYF	TGTGCCAGCAGTGAGACAGACACTTTGAACACCATATATTTT
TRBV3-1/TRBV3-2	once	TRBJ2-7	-	CASSQARFSYEQYF	TGTGCCAGCAGCCAAGCTAGGTTCTCCTACGAGCAGTACTTC